Listed below are T cell receptor beta chains from one sample, sequenced in a study of blood T cell repertoires in COVID-19. Using immunoSEQ multiplex PCR, the repertoire was profiled, and TCRdb retains in-frame clones only, with some absent. The sample lists 310,000 or so clones, about 87% seen once, with around 8.9% in the top ten. Sequenced material: PBMCs or T cells enriched from blood (not recorded which). The source is a young woman who had recovered from COVID-19. The CDR3 runs from the conserved cysteine through the conserved F or W. The D gene is left open where the match is weak. Size is omitted from some rows. Given values are once, few, many or a class for expanded clones.

j_gene: TRBJ2-3; abundance: .; d_gene: .; v_gene: TRBV28; CDR3nt: TGTGCCAGCACGTTTCAGAGCGGCACAGATACGCAGTATTTT; CDR3aa: CASTFQSGTDTQYF
j_gene: TRBJ2-7; abundance: .; d_gene: TRBD2; v_gene: TRBV2; CDR3nt: TGTGCCAGCACCCCCTCCTCACTAGCGGGGGACGAGCAGTACTTC; CDR3aa: CASTPSSLAGDEQYF
j_gene: TRBJ1-5; abundance: .; d_gene: TRBD1; v_gene: TRBV6-2/TRBV6-3; CDR3nt: TGTGCCAGCAGTTATACAGGGGCAAGCAATCAGCCCCAGCATTTT; CDR3aa: CASSYTGASNQPQHF
j_gene: TRBJ1-2; abundance: .; d_gene: TRBD1; v_gene: TRBV6-6; CDR3nt: TGTGCCAGTTTACAGGGGGCGGTCTATGGCTACACCTTC; CDR3aa: CASLQGAVYGYTF
j_gene: TRBJ2-7; abundance: .; d_gene: .; v_gene: TRBV2; CDR3nt: TGTGCCAGCGGGGGGACCACCTACGAGCAGTACTTC; CDR3aa: CASGGTTYEQYF
j_gene: TRBJ1-1; abundance: .; d_gene: .; v_gene: TRBV6-5; CDR3nt: TGTGCCAGCTGGAAGGGGGGGACTGAAGCTTTCTTT; CDR3aa: CASWKGGTEAFF
j_gene: TRBJ2-7; abundance: .; d_gene: TRBD1; v_gene: TRBV13; CDR3nt: TGTGCCAGCAGACAGGGGCCGGGAACCTACGAGCAGTACTTC; CDR3aa: CASRQGPGTYEQYF
j_gene: TRBJ1-4; abundance: once; d_gene: .; v_gene: TRBV2; CDR3nt: TGTGCCAGCCAGCTGGGACTCAGTAATGAAAAACTGTTTTTT; CDR3aa: CASQLGLSNEKLFF
j_gene: TRBJ2-1; abundance: .; d_gene: TRBD2; v_gene: TRBV7-7; CDR3nt: TGTGCCAGCAGCTTAGAAGTTTACGGGGGGGGCGTCTACAATGAGCAGTTCTTC; CDR3aa: CASSLEVYGGGVYNEQFF
j_gene: TRBJ2-7; abundance: .; d_gene: TRBD1; v_gene: TRBV6-5; CDR3nt: TGTGCCAGCAGTCCGAGCCGGGACAGCTACGAGCAGTACTTC; CDR3aa: CASSPSRDSYEQYF
j_gene: TRBJ1-6; abundance: .; d_gene: .; v_gene: TRBV4-3; CDR3nt: TGCGCCAGCGCCCAGGGTGATAGCTCCTATAATTCACCCCTCCACTTT; CDR3aa: CASAQGDSSYNSPLHF
j_gene: TRBJ2-1; abundance: .; d_gene: .; v_gene: TRBV27; CDR3nt: TGTGCCAGCACTCGGATGGGAGCGGAACTCAATGAGCAGTTCTTC; CDR3aa: CASTRMGAELNEQFF
j_gene: TRBJ2-3; abundance: .; d_gene: .; v_gene: TRBV27; CDR3nt: TGTGCCAGCAGTTTTATGGGGGGTGGGGCAGATACGCAGTATTTT; CDR3aa: CASSFMGGGADTQYF
j_gene: TRBJ2-2; abundance: .; d_gene: TRBD2; v_gene: TRBV9; CDR3nt: TGTGCCAGCAGCCCCGAGATGCTAGCGGGAAGAAATGGCGGGGAGCTGTTTTTT; CDR3aa: CASSPEMLAGRNGGELFF
j_gene: TRBJ1-1; abundance: .; d_gene: .; v_gene: TRBV5-4; CDR3nt: TGTGCCAGCACCCCCGGCGGGGGCTACACTGAAGCTTTCTTT; CDR3aa: CASTPGGGYTEAFF
j_gene: TRBJ1-1; abundance: .; d_gene: .; v_gene: TRBV18; CDR3nt: TGTGCCAGCACGACGGGAGCGGACACTGAAGCTTTCTTT; CDR3aa: CASTTGADTEAFF
j_gene: TRBJ2-7; abundance: .; d_gene: TRBD1; v_gene: TRBV6-5; CDR3nt: TGTGCCAGCAGGCCTCCGGGACAGGGGTACGAGCAGTACTTC; CDR3aa: CASRPPGQGYEQYF
j_gene: TRBJ2-1; abundance: .; d_gene: .; v_gene: TRBV19; CDR3nt: TGTGCCAGTAGTGATCACAGGGCAGGGAAGAACAATGAGCAGTTCTTC; CDR3aa: CASSDHRAGKNNEQFF
j_gene: TRBJ1-2; abundance: .; d_gene: .; v_gene: TRBV9; CDR3nt: TGTGCCAGCAGCGTAGCTCTTAACTATGGCTACACCTTC; CDR3aa: CASSVALNYGYTF
j_gene: TRBJ2-3; abundance: .; d_gene: .; v_gene: TRBV28; CDR3nt: TGTGCCAGCAGACCTGGGGGGACCTACCTCTCCCAAGATACGCAGTATTTT; CDR3aa: CASRPGGTYLSQDTQYF
j_gene: TRBJ2-3; abundance: .; d_gene: TRBD1; v_gene: TRBV27; CDR3nt: TGTGCCAGCAGTTTACGGACAGGGAGCACAGATACGCAGTATTTT; CDR3aa: CASSLRTGSTDTQYF
j_gene: TRBJ2-1; abundance: .; d_gene: TRBD1; v_gene: TRBV5-5; CDR3nt: TGTGCCAGCAGCATTCCCCAGGGGGCGGATGAGCAGTTCTTC; CDR3aa: CASSIPQGADEQFF
j_gene: TRBJ2-7; abundance: .; d_gene: TRBD1; v_gene: TRBV4-1; CDR3nt: TGCGCCAGCAGCCCCGGACAGGTTCGCTCCTACGAGCAGTACTTC; CDR3aa: CASSPGQVRSYEQYF
j_gene: TRBJ2-1; abundance: .; d_gene: TRBD2; v_gene: TRBV7-2; CDR3nt: TGTGCCAGCAGCTTAGGGGTGGGAGGGCCCTCAGATGAGCAGTTCTTC; CDR3aa: CASSLGVGGPSDEQFF
j_gene: TRBJ1-2; abundance: .; d_gene: TRBD1; v_gene: TRBV24-1; CDR3nt: TGTGCCACCAGTGGGGGACAGCGCTATGGCTACACCTTC; CDR3aa: CATSGGQRYGYTF
j_gene: TRBJ2-2; abundance: .; d_gene: .; v_gene: TRBV5-5; CDR3nt: TGTGCCAGCAGCCTTAGCGTGACCGCCCCAGGATTGTTTTTT; CDR3aa: CASSLSVTAPGLFF
j_gene: TRBJ1-5; abundance: .; d_gene: TRBD1; v_gene: TRBV28; CDR3nt: TGTGCCAGCAGTCCAGGGGGCGGGGATGGCAATCAGCCCCAGCATTTT; CDR3aa: CASSPGGGDGNQPQHF
j_gene: TRBJ1-4; abundance: .; d_gene: TRBD1; v_gene: TRBV27; CDR3nt: TGTGCCAGCAGTTTATTAGGACAGGGGCTTGAAAAACTGTTTTTT; CDR3aa: CASSLLGQGLEKLFF
j_gene: TRBJ2-7; abundance: .; d_gene: .; v_gene: TRBV28; CDR3nt: TGTGCCAGCAGTTCCCACAGCGCCGGGACTTACGAGCAGTACTTC; CDR3aa: CASSSHSAGTYEQYF
j_gene: TRBJ1-5; abundance: .; d_gene: .; v_gene: TRBV4-1; CDR3nt: TGCGCCAGCAGCCATCGACCCGCGGGGGTAAGCAATCAGCCCCAGCATTTT; CDR3aa: CASSHRPAGVSNQPQHF
j_gene: TRBJ1-1; abundance: .; d_gene: TRBD1; v_gene: TRBV29-1; CDR3nt: TGCAGCGTTGAGGCGGGGACAGGGGCCAAAGGTTTTAACCCTGAAGCTTTCTTT; CDR3aa: CSVEAGTGAKGFNPEAFF
j_gene: TRBJ1-2; abundance: .; d_gene: TRBD1; v_gene: TRBV7-9; CDR3nt: TGTGCCAGCAGCTTGCCGGGACAGAGCTATGGCTACACCTTC; CDR3aa: CASSLPGQSYGYTF
j_gene: TRBJ1-2; abundance: .; d_gene: TRBD1; v_gene: TRBV19; CDR3nt: TGTGCCAGTAGTCCGGCCGGGACAGGGGAGGGCTATGGCTACACCTTC; CDR3aa: CASSPAGTGEGYGYTF
j_gene: TRBJ2-5; abundance: .; d_gene: TRBD2; v_gene: TRBV7-2; CDR3nt: TGTGCCAGCAGCAATAGCGGGGGGGCCCAGACCCAGTACTTC; CDR3aa: CASSNSGGAQTQYF
j_gene: TRBJ2-7; abundance: .; d_gene: TRBD2; v_gene: TRBV28; CDR3nt: TGTGCCAGCAGTTTAGGCGGGAGACTCCTCCTCGAGCAGTACTTC; CDR3aa: CASSLGGRLLLEQYF
j_gene: TRBJ2-3; abundance: .; d_gene: TRBD2; v_gene: TRBV5-4; CDR3nt: TGTGCCAGCAGCTTGGTCGGCGGGAGGGCCGCAGATACGCAGTATTTT; CDR3aa: CASSLVGGRAADTQYF
j_gene: TRBJ2-3; abundance: .; d_gene: .; v_gene: TRBV28; CDR3nt: TGTGCCACCGAGGCATTGAGCACAGATACGCAGTATTTT; CDR3aa: CATEALSTDTQYF
j_gene: TRBJ2-6; abundance: .; d_gene: .; v_gene: TRBV19; CDR3nt: TGTGCCAGCACCCCAGGGGCTGGGGCCAACGTCCTGACTTTC; CDR3aa: CASTPGAGANVLTF
j_gene: TRBJ1-3; abundance: .; d_gene: .; v_gene: TRBV4-2; CDR3nt: TGTGCCAGCAGCCAAGAGCGGCCCTACGGCTCTGGAAACACCATATATTTT; CDR3aa: CASSQERPYGSGNTIYF
j_gene: TRBJ2-3; abundance: .; d_gene: TRBD2; v_gene: TRBV5-4; CDR3nt: TGTGCCAGCACGAGCTTGCAGCGGGGAGACACAGATACGCAGTATTTT; CDR3aa: CASTSLQRGDTDTQYF
j_gene: TRBJ2-7; abundance: .; d_gene: TRBD2; v_gene: TRBV7-2; CDR3nt: TGTGCCAGCAGCGCCACTAGCGGGGAGCCCTACGAGCAGTACTTC; CDR3aa: CASSATSGEPYEQYF
j_gene: TRBJ1-4; abundance: .; d_gene: .; v_gene: TRBV30; CDR3nt: TGTGCCTGGGCTGAGGCCTATGAAAAACTGTTTTTT; CDR3aa: CAWAEAYEKLFF
j_gene: TRBJ1-3; abundance: few; d_gene: .; v_gene: TRBV28; CDR3nt: TGTGCCAGCAGGGGAGCACAGGGCTCTGGAAACACCATATATTTT; CDR3aa: CASRGAQGSGNTIYF
j_gene: TRBJ1-1; abundance: .; d_gene: .; v_gene: TRBV12-3/TRBV12-4; CDR3nt: TGTGCCAGCAGTTGGACAGAGAACACTGAAGCTTTCTTT; CDR3aa: CASSWTENTEAFF
j_gene: TRBJ1-3; abundance: .; d_gene: TRBD1; v_gene: TRBV27; CDR3nt: TGTGCCAGCAGTCGGGACAGTCAGAGCTCTGGAAACACCATATATTTT; CDR3aa: CASSRDSQSSGNTIYF
j_gene: TRBJ2-7; abundance: .; d_gene: TRBD1; v_gene: TRBV30; CDR3nt: TGTGCCTGGTCTACCGGGACAGGACACTACGAGCAGTACTTC; CDR3aa: CAWSTGTGHYEQYF
j_gene: TRBJ2-5; abundance: once; d_gene: .; v_gene: TRBV7-9; CDR3nt: TGTGCCAGCAGCTTTGCAGTGCAGTACTTC; CDR3aa: CASSFAVQYF
j_gene: TRBJ2-1; abundance: .; d_gene: TRBD2; v_gene: TRBV6-5; CDR3nt: TGTGCCAGCAGTTACGGTACTAGCGGGAGCGATGAGCAGTTCTTC; CDR3aa: CASSYGTSGSDEQFF
j_gene: TRBJ1-3; abundance: .; d_gene: .; v_gene: TRBV4-2; CDR3nt: TGTGCCAGCAGCCAAGAGAGGTCTGGGTTCTCTGGAAACACCATATATTTT; CDR3aa: CASSQERSGFSGNTIYF
j_gene: TRBJ2-5; abundance: .; d_gene: TRBD2; v_gene: TRBV28; CDR3nt: TGTGCCAGCAGTCCCCCAGGTATTGCGGGGGGAGAGACCCAGTACTTC; CDR3aa: CASSPPGIAGGETQYF
j_gene: TRBJ2-7; abundance: few; d_gene: TRBD2; v_gene: TRBV6-5; CDR3nt: TGTGCCAGCAGCCAGATAGCGGGGGCGGGGGAGCAGTACTTC; CDR3aa: CASSQIAGAGEQYF
j_gene: TRBJ1-1; abundance: .; d_gene: .; v_gene: TRBV19; CDR3nt: TGTGCCAGTAGTATATCCTGGAACACTGAAGCTTTCTTT; CDR3aa: CASSISWNTEAFF
j_gene: TRBJ1-5; abundance: .; d_gene: .; v_gene: TRBV19; CDR3nt: TGTGCCAGTAGTACGGACAGAGGGCTTCAGCCCCAGCATTTT; CDR3aa: CASSTDRGLQPQHF
j_gene: TRBJ1-2; abundance: .; d_gene: .; v_gene: TRBV7-8; CDR3nt: TGTGCCAGCAGCCCCCCGGGGGGGGTCGGGGCTAACTATGGCTACACCTTC; CDR3aa: CASSPPGGVGANYGYTF
j_gene: TRBJ2-2; abundance: .; d_gene: .; v_gene: TRBV24-1; CDR3nt: TGTGCCACCAGTGATACAGGGGGGGCCGGGGAGCTGTTTTTT; CDR3aa: CATSDTGGAGELFF
j_gene: TRBJ1-4; abundance: .; d_gene: .; v_gene: TRBV27; CDR3nt: TGTGCCAGCAGTTTCGGCAGGGAAAGTGAAAAACTGTTTTTT; CDR3aa: CASSFGRESEKLFF
j_gene: TRBJ2-5; abundance: .; d_gene: TRBD2; v_gene: TRBV4-3; CDR3nt: TGCGCCAGCAGCCCCGGGACTAGCGGGAGGGCCTTACAAGAGACCCAGTACTTC; CDR3aa: CASSPGTSGRALQETQYF